This is a list of T cell receptor beta chains from one sample in a study of blood T cell repertoires in COVID-19. The data were produced by immunoSEQ multiplex PCR, yet TCRdb's version contains in-frame clones alone and is incomplete. The table has fewer than 100,000 clones, roughly 86% seen once. Specimen: peripheral blood. The receptors stem from a human donor with acute or convalescent COVID-19. The donor label of this sample is uncertain. The CDR3 runs from the conserved cysteine through the conserved F or W. A D gene is named only where the DNA matches it firmly. Some rows mark clone size as missing; the rest say once, few, many or name a class of expanded clone.

>TRBV29-1|NA|NA|TRBJ1-2
TGCAGCGCCGAGGGCGGGGGAGGGGACTATGGCTACACCTTC
CSAEGGGGDYGYTF
>TRBV9|NA|once|TRBJ2-5
TGTGCCAGCAGCGTAGGCAGGGGTTTGCAAGAGACCCAGTACTTC
CASSVGRGLQETQYF
>TRBV27|TRBD1|NA|TRBJ2-7
TGTGCCAGCAGTGCCGGGACAGTAGCTTACGAGCAGTACTTC
CASSAGTVAYEQYF
>TRBV6-5|NA|NA|TRBJ1-3
TGTGCCAGCAGTCCAGGGGGAAACACCATATATTTT
CASSPGGNTIYF
>TRBV5-1|TRBD2|NA|TRBJ2-3
TGCGCCAGCAGCTTGCCTAGCGGGGGGGTCACAGATACGCAGTATTTT
CASSLPSGGVTDTQYF
>TRBV5-8|TRBD1|NA|TRBJ2-7
TGTGCCAGCAGCAACCGGGACAGGGTGGGCGAGCAGTACTTC
CASSNRDRVGEQYF
>TRBV19|NA|few|TRBJ2-7
TGTGCCAGTAGCGACCGACCGGGATCTTACTACGAGCAGTACTTC
CASSDRPGSYYEQYF
>TRBV9|NA|few|TRBJ1-6
TGTGCCAGCAGCGTCCGACAGGCTTCACCCCTCCACTTT
CASSVRQASPLHF
>TRBV19|TRBD1|NA|TRBJ1-6
TGTGCCAGTAGTGGGCCGACAGGGAAGGCCATTAATTCACCCCTCCACTTT
CASSGPTGKAINSPLHF
>TRBV18|NA|NA|TRBJ1-2
TGTGCCAGCTCCCTCCTAGCACTACTCGATCCCACCTTC
CASSLLALLDPTF
>TRBV6-4|NA|NA|TRBJ2-2
TGTGCCAGCAGTTCTACAGAATACACCGGGGAGCTGTTTTTT
CASSSTEYTGELFF
>TRBV5-4|TRBD1|NA|TRBJ2-3
TGTGCCAGCAGCTTGATTACAGGGGGTAGCACAGATACGCAGTATTTT
CASSLITGGSTDTQYF
>TRBV28|NA|NA|TRBJ1-1
TGTGCCAGCTTTAAGACACCATGGAACACTGAAGCTTTCTTT
CASFKTPWNTEAFF
>TRBV28|TRBD1|NA|TRBJ2-7
TGTGCCAGCAGTCAAGGGGGGACAGGGGGCTCCTACGAGCAGTACTTC
CASSQGGTGGSYEQYF
>TRBV11-3|NA|NA|TRBJ2-7
TGTGCCAGCAGCTTAGAGGGGGGGTACTTC
CASSLEGGYF
>TRBV18|TRBD1|NA|TRBJ1-1
TGTGCCAGCTCACCACGGGTTAAAGGGGGCGTTGTAGGCACTGAAGCTTTCTTT
CASSPRVKGGVVGTEAFF
>TRBV9|TRBD1|NA|TRBJ1-1
TGTGCCAGCAGCGTAGCTACCGTCGGGGACAGCCATGCTTTCTTT
CASSVATVGDSHAFF
>TRBV28|NA|NA|TRBJ1-1
TGTGCCAGCAGTTTAGCCGACGGGTATAACACTGAAGCTTTCTTT
CASSLADGYNTEAFF
>TRBV5-1|NA|NA|TRBJ2-3
TGCGCCAGCAGCCCCCGCACGGTCGATACGCAGTATTTT
CASSPRTVDTQYF
>TRBV7-6|TRBD2|few|TRBJ2-3
TGTGCCAGCAGCGATCCCGGGACTAGCTCCTATGGGGATACGCAGTATTTT
CASSDPGTSSYGDTQYF
>TRBV6-1|NA|NA|TRBJ1-4
TGTGCCAGCAGTGAAATCGGGAGAACTAATGAAAAACTGTTTTTT
CASSEIGRTNEKLFF
>TRBV9|NA|NA|TRBJ2-6
TGTGCCAGCAGCGGATGGGAGCCGTCTGGGGCCAACGTCCTGACTTTC
CASSGWEPSGANVLTF
>TRBV27|NA|NA|TRBJ2-3
TGTGCCAGCAGCCTTCTAGTGCCTCAGGGTCCCACAGATACGCAGTATTTT
CASSLLVPQGPTDTQYF
>TRBV6-5|TRBD1|NA|TRBJ1-1
TGTGCCAGCAGTCAGGGGGCAGTCACTGAAGCTTTCTTT
CASSQGAVTEAFF
>TRBV28|TRBD1|NA|TRBJ2-1
TGTGCCAGCAGGAACAGGGGCGACTCCTACAATGAGCAGTTCTTC
CASRNRGDSYNEQFF
>TRBV5-8|NA|NA|TRBJ2-1
TGTGCCAGCAGCCTTTCATACCGGGTCCTGATCTACAATGAGCAGTTCTTC
CASSLSYRVLIYNEQFF
>TRBV24-1|NA|once|TRBJ1-2
TGTGCCACCAGTGAGGCGGGGGCTCCTAACTATGGCTACACCTTC
CATSEAGAPNYGYTF
>TRBV2|TRBD2|NA|TRBJ2-2
TGTGCCAGCCATCTTAGCGGGGCGAACACCGGGGAGCTGTTTTTT
CASHLSGANTGELFF
>TRBV5-1|NA|NA|TRBJ2-1
TGCGCCAGCAGCTTGGATGGGGGGGCCAGCAATGAGCAGTTCTTC
CASSLDGGASNEQFF
>TRBV6-5|TRBD1|NA|TRBJ1-2
TGTGCCACCCAGACAGGGGGCATTGGCTACACCTTC
CATQTGGIGYTF
>TRBV7-7|TRBD2|NA|TRBJ2-3
TGTGCTAGCAGCCCCTATAATGGCGGGGGGCCAGATACGCAGTATTTT
CASSPYNGGGPDTQYF
>TRBV19|TRBD2|NA|TRBJ2-1
TGTGCCAGTAGTGGAGCGGGGTGGGAGCAGTTCTTC
CASSGAGWEQFF
>TRBV11-2|NA|NA|TRBJ2-2
TGTGCCAGCAGCATAGGGGGTAGGGGCGGGGAGCTGTTTTTT
CASSIGGRGGELFF